This TCR beta chain was retrieved from a study of Ad26.COV2.S vaccination and SARS-CoV-2 variants. Findings of the study overall: Vaccinated and placebo-treated recipients had similar non-spike TCR breadth.

V was trimmed by 2 bases and J by 7 bases, leaving 6 bases between them. The CDR3 contains 12 residues. CDR1 and CDR2 from the germline V gene are PRHDT and FYEKMQ (reference sequence). Libraries were prepared by immunoSEQ multiplex PCR; TCRdb keeps only in-frame clonotypes and omits some of them. The top ten clones hold around 3.6% of a sample with 360,000 or so clones, about nine tenths of them seen once. Treatment: roughly 18 received Ad26.COV2.S at low or high dose, single or two shots; several received placebo; per-sample allocation not given. Repertoires come from day 63 after the first vaccine or placebo injection. Regarding this clone: Its cognate antigen is unknown. The sample holds other DNA sequences that translate to the same CDR3.

Specimen: peripheral blood, collected in a trial of Ad26.COV2.S vaccine versus placebo. The TCR originated in a person aged 18-60 years who received the Ad26.COV2.S COVID-19 vaccine or a placebo. The chain combines TRBV13 with TRBJ1-5; the D is unclear. The CDR3 region has the DNA TGTGCCAGCAGCTTATCGGGGCAGCCCCAGCATTTT. Residues: CASSLSGQPQHF.